Shown below are 21 T cell receptor beta chains from a single sample sequenced in a study of cytomegalovirus exposure and HLA in healthy donors. PCR primers comprised 60 Vbeta and 13 Jbeta primers. The method was immunoSEQ multiplex PCR; TCRdb's version includes in-frame clones alone and lacks a portion of them. The table records more than 150,000 clones, around three quarters of them present only once. Sequenced sample: PBMCs. These receptors originate from a woman aged 25 to 39 in good health and CMV-seronegative.

The sample holds one count of this clone. The rearrangement links TRBV19 to TRBJ1-1, with D perhaps TRBD1 (5 bases). Germline CDR1 reads LNHDA; CDR2 reads SQIVND (reference sequence). The CDR3 totals 14 residues. V lost 7 bases, J lost 0 bases, and 12 bases lay in between. CDR3 sequence (DNA): TGTGCCAGTAAAGTGGGGCGGATGAACACTGAAGCTTTCTTT. It translates to CASKVGRMNTEAFF.

The chain employs TRBV19 and TRBJ1-2, with 12 bases aligning to TRBD1. The J segment lost 4 bases and the V segment lost 4 bases, leaving 13 bases of the junction unmatched. From germline, CDR1 is LNHDA and CDR2 SQIVND (reference sequence). The CDR3 consists of 18 residues. CDR3 sequence: CASSTRDRGRRPGYGYTF. The CDR3 nucleotides are TGTGCCAGTAGTACCCGGGACAGGGGGCGCCGGCCGGGCTATGGCTACACCTTC.

The chain employs TRBV2 and TRBJ1-5; D uncertain. Per the germline V gene, CDR1 is SNHLY and CDR2 is FYNNEI. Trimming shortened V by 4 bases and J by 6 bases, and 13 bases separated the two germline ends. The CDR3 extends over 14 amino acids. The chain's CDR3 is CASSGMGMAQPQHF. The CDR3 DNA reads as TGTGCCAGCAGTGGAATGGGCATGGCTCAGCCCCAGCATTTT.

The V call is TRBV9, the J call TRBJ1-1; tentative D call: TRBD1 (6 bases). The CDR3 is made up of 15 amino acids. Germline V lookup: CDR1 SGDLS, CDR2 YYNGEE. V lost 0 bases, J lost 5 bases, and 14 bases lay in between. The CDR3: CASSVGWSTGTEAFF. The CDR3 DNA reads as TGTGCCAGCAGCGTAGGGTGGAGTACAGGGACTGAAGCTTTCTTT.

This chain connects TRBV10-3 to TRBJ2-5; D call uncertain. CDR1 is ENHRY, CDR2 SYGVKD, per germline. The CDR3 length is 11 residues. The germline V and J ends were trimmed by 10 bases and 0 bases, with 6 bases remaining between them. Here the CDR3 DNA reads TGTGCCACCCTTGACCAAGAGACCCAGTACTTC. Translation gives CATLDQETQYF.

The V gene is TRBV9, the J gene TRBJ1-1; D gene uncertain. Germline CDR1 SGDLS, CDR2 YYNGEE. This CDR3 is built from 13 residues. V dropped 0 bases and J dropped 4 bases, with 7 bases sitting between them. The CDR3 sequence is CASSVAASTEAFF. The CDR3, as DNA: TGTGCCAGCAGCGTAGCTGCCAGCACTGAAGCTTTCTTT.

V gene TRBV6-5 combines with J gene TRBJ1-1; D is ambiguous. Germline values: CDR1 MNHEY, CDR2 SVGAGI. The germline V and J ends were trimmed by 2 bases and 0 bases, with 10 bases remaining between them. This CDR3 has 15 amino acids. DNA for the CDR3: TGTGCCAGCAGTTACGCCCCTGGCATGAACACTGAAGCTTTCTTT. Protein sequence: CASSYAPGMNTEAFF.

A few counts support this clone. The rearrangement uses TRBV4-1 and TRBJ1-5; D not resolved. V shed 0 bases and J shed 7 bases, with 16 bases lying between them. The CDR3 is made up of 16 amino acids. The V gene's germline CDR1 is MGHRA and CDR2 YSYEKL. This chain's CDR3 is CASSQDFSGFGQPQHF. Written as DNA, the CDR3 is TGCGCCAGCAGCCAAGATTTTTCCGGGTTTGGGCAGCCCCAGCATTTT.

The rearrangement joins TRBV5-5 to TRBJ1-6; 8 nucleotides align to TRBD1. With V trimmed by 5 bases and J by 8 bases, 3 bases remained unmatched. The germline V gene has CDR1 SGHKS and CDR2 YYEKEE (reference sequence). The CDR3 is 13 amino acids. The CDR3 DNA reads TGTGCCAGCAGTTTACAGGGGGATTCACCCCTCCACTTT. Its protein is CASSLQGDSPLHF.

This chain joins TRBV10-3 and TRBJ1-3, with 8 positions matching TRBD1. From germline, CDR1 is ENHRY and CDR2 SYGVKD. The V and J ends lost 9 bases and 2 bases, in that order; junction bases with no gene match: 3. This CDR3 contains 13 residues. The CDR3 DNA sequence: TGTGCCATGCGGACAGGGACTGGAAACACCATATATTTT. Protein: CAMRTGTGNTIYF.

The chain combines TRBV18 with TRBJ1-5, with TRBD1 as a possible D gene (5 bases). The CDR3 length is 16 residues. Per germline, CDR1 KGHSH and CDR2 LQKENI. Deletions cut 0 bases from V and 6 bases from J, with 15 bases between. The CDR3 nucleotides read TGTGCCAGCTCACCACCGGGGCAGGGAGGGAGTCAGCCCCAGCATTTT. Translation: CASSPPGQGGSQPQHF. Looking up the rest from reference TRBV18 and TRBJ1-5 gives the full variable domain: NAGVMQNPRHLVRRRGQEARLRCSPMKGHSHVYWYRQLPEEGLKFMVYLQKENIIDESGMPKERFSAEFPKEGPSILRIQQVVRGDSAAYFCASSPPGQGGSQPQHFGDGTRLSIL.

The chain joins TRBV7-8 to TRBJ2-3; 8 nucleotides align to TRBD2. V lost 5 bases, J lost 0 bases, and 7 bases stayed unmatched. The CDR3 totals 16 residues. Germline lookup yields CDR1 SGHVS and CDR2 FQNEAQ. CDR3 nucleotide sequence: TGTGCCAGCAGCCCCGGGGTAGCGGGGAGCACAGATACGCAGTATTTT. Amino acid sequence: CASSPGVAGSTDTQYF.

The chain combines TRBV6-8 with TRBJ1-2; 7 bases match TRBD1. The V gene end was trimmed by 10 bases and the J gene end by 3 bases; junction bases not matched to a gene: 11. CDR3 size: 14 residues. In germline, CDR1 is MNHGY, CDR2 SAAAGT. The CDR3 nucleotides are TGTGCCAACCTAAACAGGGGAGTGGACTATGGCTACACCTTC. Translation gives CANLNRGVDYGYTF.

V and J are TRBV14 and TRBJ2-2; the match to TRBD2 covers 12 bases. The CDR3 has 19 residues. The germline CDR1 and CDR2 sequences are SGHDN and FVKESK. V lost 2 bases and J lost 5; bases outside the gene matches: 12. CDR3 bases: TGTGCCAGCAGCCAACGCTTACCTAGCGGGGGGGGAAAGACCGGGGAGCTGTTTTTT. Amino acid sequence: CASSQRLPSGGGKTGELFF.

In this sample, this clone turned up a few times. The gene calls are TRBV15 and TRBJ1-4; 7 bases align to TRBD1. The germline gives CDR1 LNHNV, CDR2 YYDKDF (reference sequence). V was pared by 6 bases and J by 0 bases, with 7 bases of the junction left unmatched. This CDR3 region has 16 residues. The CDR3 coding sequence is TGTGCCACCAGACTAGACAGGGTGTCAACTAATGAAAAACTGTTTTTT. Translated: CATRLDRVSTNEKLFF.

V and J are TRBV10-1 and TRBJ1-6; the D gene is possibly TRBD1 (5 bases). V dropped 3 bases and J dropped 10 bases, with 10 bases sitting between them. Germline CDR1 WNHNN, CDR2 SYGVQD (reference sequence). CDR3 length: 13 residues. The CDR3 loop reads CASSDQGGSPLHF. The CDR3 nucleotides read TGCGCCAGCAGTGATCAGGGTGGATCACCCCTCCACTTT.

The chain has TRBV25-1 and TRBJ1-5; D is possibly TRBD1 (6 bases). Germline CDR1 is MGHDK and CDR2 is SYGVNS. The V end was cut by 3 bases, the J end by 6 bases, with 12 bases between. The CDR3 loop spans 14 amino acids. Here the CDR3 DNA reads TGTGCCAGCAGTGACCCAGGGGATGGTCAGCCCCAGCATTTT. It is translated as CASSDPGDGQPQHF.

The DNA for the CDR3 is TGTGCCAGCAGTTCCCCAGACTCTGGAAACACCATATATTTT. This encodes CASSSPDSGNTIYF. The chain has TRBV6-5 and TRBJ1-3; D is uncertain. Germline V gene data show CDR1 as MNHEY and CDR2 as SVGAGI. Trimming pared 4 bases from V and 0 bases from J, leaving 7 bases between. The CDR3 consists of 14 residues.

This chain uses TRBV7-9 with TRBJ1-1, with 10 positions matching TRBD1. The CDR3 spans 12 residues. V lost 4 bases and J lost 7; bases outside the gene matches: 0. Germline assignment: CDR1 SEHNR and CDR2 FQNEAQ (reference sequence). The CDR3, as DNA: TGTGCCAGCAGCTGGACAGGGGGTGAAGCTTTCTTT. This sequence encodes CASSWTGGEAFF. Supplemented by reference TRBV7-9 and TRBJ1-1, the full variable domain reads DTGVSQNPRHKITKRGQNVTFRCDPISEHNRLYWYRQTLGQGPEFLTYFQNEAQLEKSRLLSDRFSAERPKGSFSTLEIQRTEQGDSAMYLCASSWTGGEAFFGQGTRLTVV.

The chain recombines TRBV5-8 with TRBJ2-1, with 7 bases matching TRBD1. Per germline, CDR1 SGHTS and CDR2 YDEGEE. The trim removed 6 bases at V and 3 bases at J, leaving 6 bases unmatched. The length of the CDR3 is 14 residues. CDR3 loop: CASTPRTGYNEQFF. The CDR3 DNA sequence: TGTGCCAGCACCCCAAGGACAGGCTACAATGAGCAGTTCTTC.

The chain carries TRBV27 and TRBJ2-2, with TRBD2 matching 7 bases. The CDR3 totals 16 residues. The germline V gene has CDR1 MNHEY and CDR2 SMNVEV (reference sequence). J was trimmed by 7 bases and V by 6 bases; bases with no gene match: 14. The CDR3 region is CASSNHEGRGSGELFF. In DNA, the CDR3 is TGTGCCAGCAGCAACCACGAGGGGCGGGGGAGCGGGGAGCTGTTTTTT.